This TCR beta chain derives from a study of CD8 T cells in ankylosing spondylitis. This clonotype was recorded at least ten times. No antigen is known for it. With molecular barcodes, quantitative 5'-RACE was used to make the TCR beta libraries. TCRdb fed the 5' RACE reads into MiXCR, producing one record per CDR3 protein. Of 450,000 to 550,000 distinct CDR3 sequences in the sample, less than 6% were seen once. Overall study results and limits: A subset of motif variants has previously been described in the synovial fluid and blood of reactive arthritis. Enrichment of disease-linked clones was reportedly significant in matched ankylosing spondylitis synovial fluid. Among TCR beta sequences, a motif of roughly 8 highly homologous variants appeared characteristic of ankylosing spondylitis blood.

V lost 5 bases to trimming and J lost 7 bases; unmatched junction nucleotides: 8. Per germline, CDR1 SGHVS and CDR2 FQNEAQ. The CDR3 length is 15 residues. Specimen: blood, either unsorted or a sorted T cell fraction (not recorded which). The sequence derives from a male donor with ankylosing spondylitis. The rearrangement joins TRBV7-8 to TRBJ1-4, with 9 positions matching TRBD1. CDR3 DNA: TGTGCCAGCAGCGTACACAGGGGGCGGGGTGAAAAACTGTTTTTT. Its protein is CASSVHRGRGEKLFF.